These T cell receptor beta chains were read from a single sample in a study of shared clonotypes between healthy human individuals. Libraries were prepared by immunoSEQ multiplex PCR; TCRdb keeps only in-frame clonotypes and omits some of them. There are about 2.3 million clones in the sample; 80% to 95% occur only once, and around 0.4% lies in the top ten. The sequenced material came from naive CD4+ T cells from PBMCs. The receptor source for this set is a man aged 18 to 35 in good health. Some clones in this sample may be carry-over from other donors' samples. Each CDR3 is given with its conserved first and last residue. The D gene is left open where the match is weak. The size field is filled for only some rows; it gives once, few, many or a size class.

D gene	clone size	J gene	V gene	CDR3 DNA	CDR3 protein
NA	NA	TRBJ1-5	TRBV6-5	TGTGCCAGCAGTTTTGCAAGGGCCAATCAGCCCCAGCATTTT	CASSFARANQPQHF
NA	NA	TRBJ2-3	TRBV5-1	TGCGCCAGCAGCTTGAACGTGGTTAAAGATACGCAGTATTTT	CASSLNVVKDTQYF
NA	NA	TRBJ2-7	TRBV10-3	TGTGCCATCAGTCGCCGGGAGACCGAGTACGAGCAGTACTTC	CAISRRETEYEQYF
NA	NA	TRBJ1-4	TRBV5-4	TGTGCCAGCAGCTTGGAGGTTCGGAATGAAAAACTGTTTTTT	CASSLEVRNEKLFF
NA	NA	TRBJ2-2	TRBV28	TGTGCCAGCAGTTTAGGGGTTGCCGGGGAGCTGTTTTTT	CASSLGVAGELFF
TRBD2	once	TRBJ2-7	TRBV5-1	TGCGCCAGCGCCACCCTAGCGGGAGTGGGTGAGCAGTACTTC	CASATLAGVGEQYF
NA	NA	TRBJ2-4	TRBV15	TGTGCCACCAGGAATCTGGGGGCAGATAACATTCAGTACTTC	CATRNLGADNIQYF
NA	NA	TRBJ2-5	TRBV5-1	TGCGCCAGCAGCTTGGCCCCAGCAGGGGCAGGTATGGAGACCCAGTACTTC	CASSLAPAGAGMETQYF
NA	NA	TRBJ2-7	TRBV7-9	TGTGCCAGCAGCTTATCTCGCGGGGTCCCCTACGAGCAGTACTTC	CASSLSRGVPYEQYF
NA	NA	TRBJ2-4	TRBV18	TGTGCCAGCTCACCGCGTCCGGGTCCGATAGACATTCAGTACTTC	CASSPRPGPIDIQYF
TRBD2	NA	TRBJ2-3	TRBV18	TGTGCCAGCTCACTGAGCGGGAGGAGCACAGATACGCAGTATTTT	CASSLSGRSTDTQYF
NA	NA	TRBJ1-5	TRBV28	TGTGCCAGCAGTTACAATTACAGGGTGGGGGGCAATCAGCCCCAGCATTTT	CASSYNYRVGGNQPQHF
NA	NA	TRBJ1-1	TRBV6-5	TGTGCCAGCAGGGACAGATTGAACACTGAAGCTTTCTTT	CASRDRLNTEAFF
NA	NA	TRBJ2-7	TRBV10-2	TGCGCCAGCAGTGATCCTTCACCAGGCGAGCAGTACTTC	CASSDPSPGEQYF
NA	NA	TRBJ1-5	TRBV2	TGTGCCAGCAGAAAATTGGGGGAACCCCAGCATTTT	CASRKLGEPQHF
NA	NA	TRBJ1-5	TRBV5-5	TGTGCCAGCAGCTTGGTGCCCCGAGGGCCCCAGCATTTT	CASSLVPRGPQHF
NA	NA	TRBJ2-1	TRBV6-6	TGTGCCAGCAGCCCCCCGGGAGCCGTCGACAATGAGCAGTTCTTC	CASSPPGAVDNEQFF
NA	few	TRBJ1-5	TRBV2	TGTGCCAGCAGTGATACGGGGTCGGATCAGCCCCAGCATTTT	CASSDTGSDQPQHF
TRBD1	NA	TRBJ1-1	TRBV28	TGTGCCTCTCAGGGGGCCTCTCACACTGAAGCTTTCTTT	CASQGASHTEAFF